These T cell receptor beta chains were read from a single sample in a study of blood T cell repertoires in COVID-19. Clones were read by immunoSEQ multiplex PCR, and TCRdb kept only the in-frame ones, dropping some. The repertoire holds 650,000 to 800,000 clones, with approximately 90% as singletons. Sequenced material: peripheral blood. The receptors shown here come from a woman aged 18-35 years with acute or convalescent COVID-19. CDR3s include the opening cysteine and the closing phenylalanine or tryptophan. D genes are given only for firm matches. A clone size is listed for some rows: how often the clone was seen (once, few, many), or a class if it is expanded.

V gene	CDR3 length	D gene	clone size	J gene	CDR3 DNA	CDR3 protein
TRBV30	15	TRBD1	-	TRBJ1-2	TGTGCCTGTAGGAACCATCCGGGACAGGGCTATGGCTACACCTTC	CACRNHPGQGYGYTF
TRBV12-3/TRBV12-4	12	-	-	TRBJ1-2	TGTGCCAGCACCTTGACAGGTTGGGGCTACACCTTC	CASTLTGWGYTF
TRBV6-5	12	-	-	TRBJ2-7	TGTGCCAGCAATCAGGGGCGGTACGAGCAGTACTTC	CASNQGRYEQYF
TRBV27	15	-	-	TRBJ1-1	TGTGCCAGCAGTTTATCAACCTGGGGGGGCACTGAAGCTTTCTTT	CASSLSTWGGTEAFF
TRBV7-2	14	TRBD1	-	TRBJ1-2	TGTGCCAGCAGCTCAGACAGGGTCCTCTATGGCTACACCTTC	CASSSDRVLYGYTF
TRBV4-3	13	-	once	TRBJ1-6	TGCGCCAGCAGCCAAACGCAGAATTCACCCCTCCACTTT	CASSQTQNSPLHF
TRBV27	14	-	-	TRBJ2-3	TGTGCCAGCAGTTTCGCAGGGTACACAGATACGCAGTATTTT	CASSFAGYTDTQYF
TRBV2	14	-	-	TRBJ2-4	TGTGCCAGCCATGACACCCTAGCCAAAAACATTCAGTACTTC	CASHDTLAKNIQYF
TRBV27	13	-	once	TRBJ2-5	TGTGCCAGCAGTCCTACTTACCAAGAGACCCAGTACTTC	CASSPTYQETQYF
TRBV6-4	15	TRBD1	few	TRBJ1-5	TGTGCCAGCAGTCCCACAGGGGGGGGCAATCAGCCCCAGCATTTT	CASSPTGGGNQPQHF
TRBV7-9	13	-	few	TRBJ1-2	TGTGCCAGCAGCGCCAGGACAGCCCTTGCGGCCACCTTC	CASSARTALAATF
TRBV30	13	-	-	TRBJ1-3	TGTGCCTGGGCGGATGTCTCTGGAAACACCATATATTTT	CAWADVSGNTIYF
TRBV24-1	10	-	-	TRBJ1-4	TGTGCCCCTGGAGGTGAAAAACTGTTTTTT	CAPGGEKLFF
TRBV6-5	14	-	-	TRBJ1-1	TGTGCCAGCAGTCCCCGGGAGGGTTGGACTGAAGCTTTCTTT	CASSPREGWTEAFF
TRBV7-2	14	TRBD1	once	TRBJ2-7	TGTGCCAGCAGAAGGACAGGGGTAAGCTACGAGCAGTACTTC	CASRRTGVSYEQYF
TRBV6-5	13	-	once	TRBJ1-1	TGTGCCAGCATCCTGATCGGGGACACTGAAGCTTTCTTT	CASILIGDTEAFF
TRBV29-1	11	TRBD1	-	TRBJ1-1	TGCAGCGTTGGAGGACAGGGGTACGCTTTCTTT	CSVGGQGYAFF
TRBV10-3	15	TRBD1	-	TRBJ2-7	TGTGCCATCAGTGAGTCCGGGACAGGGGTCTACGAGCAGTACTTC	CAISESGTGVYEQYF
TRBV4-1	15	-	-	TRBJ1-2	TGCGCCAGCAGCCAAGACTCGCAGGGCAGGTATGGCTACACCTTC	CASSQDSQGRYGYTF
TRBV18	17	-	-	TRBJ2-6	TGTGCCAGCTCACCGGTACAGCGGGTTTCTGGGGCCAACGTCCTGACTTTC	CASSPVQRVSGANVLTF
TRBV5-4	14	TRBD1	few	TRBJ1-1	TGTGCCAGCAGCCGGGGACAGGGGGACACTGAAGCTTTCTTT	CASSRGQGDTEAFF
TRBV18	14	-	-	TRBJ2-5	TGTGCCAGCTCACCAACGGGTCGGCAAGAGACCCAGTACTTC	CASSPTGRQETQYF
TRBV27	15	-	-	TRBJ1-1	TGTGCCAGCAGTTTATGGGGGGAAGCGAACACTGAAGCTTTCTTT	CASSLWGEANTEAFF
TRBV3-1/TRBV3-2	12	-	once	TRBJ1-2	TGTGCCAGCAGCCACCAGGGAAATGGCTACACCTTC	CASSHQGNGYTF
TRBV19	15	-	-	TRBJ1-5	TGTGCCAGTAGTATGACATCGGTTAGTCATCAGCCCCAGCATTTT	CASSMTSVSHQPQHF
TRBV4-1	21	TRBD2	-	TRBJ2-1	TGCGCCAGCAGCCAAGAAGAAAGTGCAGCGGGGGCGCTGGGATCCTACAATGAGCAGTTCTTC	CASSQEESAAGALGSYNEQFF
TRBV29-1	12	TRBD1	-	TRBJ2-7	TGCAGCGTTGAGGGACAGAACTACGAGCAGTACTTC	CSVEGQNYEQYF
TRBV24-1	15	TRBD1	-	TRBJ1-2	TGTGCCACCAGTGATTTTGGACAGGGAGGATATGGCTACACCTTC	CATSDFGQGGYGYTF
TRBV6-2/TRBV6-3	13	-	-	TRBJ2-2	TGTGCCAGCAGTCGAGACTTTGACGGGGAGCTGTTTTTT	CASSRDFDGELFF
TRBV29-1	12	TRBD1	-	TRBJ1-5	TGCAGCGCAGGACAGGGGGGTCAGCCCCAGCATTTT	CSAGQGGQPQHF
TRBV30	13	TRBD1	-	TRBJ1-1	TGTGCCTGGGAAGGAGTGGACAGGGGAAGGAATTTCTTT	CAWEGVDRGRNFF
TRBV27	18	TRBD1	-	TRBJ2-4	TGTGCCAGCAGTGCCACCTTCGGGACAGCCCTAGCCAAAAACATTCAGTACTTC	CASSATFGTALAKNIQYF
TRBV2	14	-	-	TRBJ1-2	TGTGCCAGCAGACCCGACGCCCGACAGTGGAGCTACACCTTC	CASRPDARQWSYTF
TRBV3-1/TRBV3-2	13	-	-	TRBJ1-2	TGTGCCAGCAGCCAGAGGCCGGGGTATGGCTACACCTTC	CASSQRPGYGYTF
TRBV7-3	17	TRBD1	-	TRBJ1-2	TGTGCCAGCAGCTTATTAGGCGGAAGGGGGACAGTCTATGGCTACACCTTC	CASSLLGGRGTVYGYTF
TRBV5-1	17	TRBD1	-	TRBJ1-4	TGCGCCAGCAGCTTGGCCTCCAGGGGGCAGGGTAATGAAAAACTGTTTTTT	CASSLASRGQGNEKLFF
TRBV27	18	TRBD1	-	TRBJ1-2	TGTGCCAGCAGCTTCCTATCCCCGACAGGGGGCGCCTTCGGGGGCTACACCTTC	CASSFLSPTGGAFGGYTF
TRBV7-6	14	TRBD1	-	TRBJ2-5	TGTGCCAGCAGCCAGGGACAGGGGGGAGAGACCCAGTACTTC	CASSQGQGGETQYF
TRBV28	14	TRBD1	-	TRBJ1-2	TGTGCCAGCAGTGGACCGGGACAGGGTGCGGAGAGGACCTTC	CASSGPGQGAERTF
TRBV12-3/TRBV12-4	13	TRBD1	-	TRBJ1-6	TGTGCCAGCAGTCGGACAGGGAATTCACCCCTCCACTTT	CASSRTGNSPLHF
TRBV24-1	16	-	-	TRBJ1-2	TGTGCCACCAGTGACCCCGTCTCTGGGGGGGTGGTCAGGTACACCTTC	CATSDPVSGGVVRYTF
TRBV6-1	13	-	-	TRBJ1-6	TGTGCCAGCAGTGAGAGCAATAATTCACCCCTCCACTTT	CASSESNNSPLHF
TRBV19	15	-	-	TRBJ2-4	TGTGCCAGTAGTATCCCAACAAGGAGCACAAACATTCAGTACTTC	CASSIPTRSTNIQYF
TRBV5-6	14	-	-	TRBJ1-2	TGTGCCAGCAGCTTGGTGGAGGGGCGGTATGGCTACACCTTC	CASSLVEGRYGYTF
TRBV11-2	14	-	-	TRBJ1-1	TGTGCCAGCACGCTTACAGGGTTCAACACTGAAGCTTTCTTT	CASTLTGFNTEAFF
TRBV4-2	15	-	-	TRBJ2-1	TGTGCCAGCAGCCAAGAGGTACATCAGGGCAATGAGCAGTTCTTC	CASSQEVHQGNEQFF
TRBV20-1	16	TRBD1	-	TRBJ2-1	TGCAGTGCTAGTCAAAGACAGGGGTCCACCTACAATGAGCAGTTCTTC	CSASQRQGSTYNEQFF
TRBV27	16	TRBD2	-	TRBJ2-3	TGTGCCAGCAGTAAAATAGCGGGGAGATACACAGATACGCAGTATTTT	CASSKIAGRYTDTQYF